The 27 T cell receptor beta chains reported below all come from one sample, sequenced in a study of T cell responses to AZD1222 COVID-19 vaccine. The method was immunoSEQ multiplex PCR; TCRdb's version includes in-frame clones alone and lacks a portion of them. Among under 150,000 clones, 92% were seen once, and the ten largest hold 0.9% to 1.2%. The sequencing used peripheral blood, collected on day 0 of AZD1222 vaccination. The receptors originated from an adult in good health.

The rearrangement links TRBV18 to TRBJ2-1; D not resolved. The germline CDR1 and CDR2 sequences are KGHSH and LQKENI. V was clipped by 0 bases and J by 9 bases, with 15 bases between them. This CDR3 is built from 15 residues. CDR3: CASSPPSVRDPEQFF. For the CDR3, the DNA is TGTGCCAGCTCACCACCGTCCGTGAGAGATCCTGAGCAGTTCTTC.

In its sample, this clone was seen once. The rearrangement uses TRBV29-1 and TRBJ2-1; D tentatively fits TRBD1 or TRBD2 (7 bases each). The CDR3 contains 17 residues. Germline values: CDR1 SQVTM, CDR2 ANQGSEA. Trimming removed 0 bases from V and 3 bases from J, with 18 bases in between. The DNA for the CDR3 is TGCAGCGTTGAAGATCCGGCGGGGGACAGATACTACAATGAGCAGTTCTTC. This encodes CSVEDPAGDRYYNEQFF.

The V and J genes are TRBV7-2 and TRBJ1-6, with 8 bases matching TRBD1. This CDR3 has 16 residues. Trimming cost V 5 bases and J 4 bases; bases outside gene matches: 7. Germline-derived CDR1 and CDR2 are SGHTA and FQGNSA. CDR3 in amino acids: CASSLRQGRYNSPLHF. The CDR3 DNA follows: TGTGCCAGCAGCCTAAGACAGGGGCGGTATAATTCACCCCTCCACTTT.

This chain's CDR3 is CASQLDRGLSEAFF. CDR3 nucleotide sequence: TGTGCCAGCCAACTCGACAGGGGGCTATCTGAAGCTTTCTTT. The chain carries TRBV25-1 and TRBJ1-1, with 10 bases fitting TRBD1. The CDR3 totals 14 residues. Trimming cost V 8 bases and J 6 bases; bases outside gene matches: 9. Per germline, CDR1 MGHDK and CDR2 SYGVNS.

This chain joins TRBV12-5 and TRBJ2-3, with 7 bases lining up with TRBD2. CDR3 length: 14 residues. Germline lookup yields CDR1 LGHNT and CDR2 FRNRAP. V gave up 3 bases and J gave up 4 bases; unmatched junction bases: 4. The CDR3 reads CASGLAGLADTQYF. The CDR3 DNA reads TGTGCTAGTGGTTTAGCGGGATTGGCAGATACGCAGTATTTT.

The rearrangement links TRBV7-8 to TRBJ1-2, with D maybe TRBD1 (6 bases). The germline V gene has CDR1 SGHVS and CDR2 FQNEAQ. The V end lost 2 bases, the J end lost 6 bases, and 13 bases lay between the germline ends. The CDR3 totals 14 residues. Here the CDR3 DNA reads TGTGCCAGCAGCTTAACCCGGACAGCAGATGGCTACACCTTC. Its translation: CASSLTRTADGYTF.

CDR3 coding DNA: TGTGCCAGCAGCCTTCTAGGGACTAGCGGGAGAGAGACCCAGTACTTC. Its protein product is CASSLLGTSGRETQYF. The chain is built from TRBV9 and TRBJ2-5; 14 positions match TRBD2. Germline CDR1 SGDLS, CDR2 YYNGEE. After removal of 4 bases from V and 4 bases from J, the junction contained 6 bases not matched to a gene. This CDR3 has 16 amino acids.

The chain combines TRBV30 with TRBJ1-2, with a tentative D call TRBD1 (5 bases). The ends were cut back, 5 bases at V and 5 bases at J, with 12 bases in the middle. The CDR3 consists of 12 residues. From germline, CDR1 is GTSNPN and CDR2 SVGIG (reference sequence). In nucleotides, the CDR3 is TGTGCCTGGCAGGGTATGAAGTATGGCTACACCTTC. Protein product: CAWQGMKYGYTF.

This clone was counted a few times. The V gene is TRBV9, the J gene TRBJ2-3; 7 bases agree with TRBD1. J gave up 3 bases and V 0 bases, and 4 bases lay outside the gene matches. This CDR3 has 15 amino acids. Germline V lookup: CDR1 SGDLS, CDR2 YYNGEE. CDR3 nucleotide sequence: TGTGCCAGCAGCGTAGAGGTCAGGGGGACAGATACGCAGTATTTT. This encodes CASSVEVRGTDTQYF.

The chain links TRBV18 to TRBJ1-6; D is uncertain. The CDR3 extends over 14 amino acids. V was shortened by 2 bases and J by 5 bases, with 7 bases between the two germline ends. Germline loops: CDR1 KGHSH, CDR2 LQKENI. The CDR3, as DNA: TGTGCCAGCTCACCAGCGCAGCATAATTCACCCCTCCACTTT. It codes for CASSPAQHNSPLHF.

This clone was seen only a few times. This chain connects TRBV5-4 to TRBJ2-1; 11 bases fit TRBD2. The CDR3 is 15 amino acids. Germline loops: CDR1 SGHNT, CDR2 YYREEE (reference sequence). The junction had 4 bases not matched to a gene; V was cut back by 0 bases and J by 8 bases. The CDR3 reads CASSLELAGAHEQFF. The CDR3 DNA reads as TGTGCCAGCAGCTTGGAACTAGCGGGAGCACATGAGCAGTTCTTC.

The chain links TRBV7-2 to TRBJ1-5, with D possibly matching TRBD1 (5 bases). Trimming removed 2 bases from V and 6 bases from J, with 17 bases in between. The CDR3 is 16 residues long. Germline V gene data show CDR1 as SGHTA and CDR2 as FQGNSA. The CDR3 nucleotides are TGTGCCAGCAGCTTAAGGAGCGCAGGGAACGGTCAGCCCCAGCATTTT. It is translated as CASSLRSAGNGQPQHF.

This rearrangement joins TRBV4-1 to TRBJ2-1, with no clear D. Per the germline V gene, CDR1 is MGHRA and CDR2 is YSYEKL. The V and J ends lost 1 base and 4 bases respectively, with 23 bases between them. The CDR3 is 19 residues long. CDR3 DNA: TGCGCCAGCAGCCAAGGGTTATCAGGATCGATAGAGAGATACAATGAGCAGTTCTTC. Its protein product is CASSQGLSGSIERYNEQFF.

The CDR3 bases are TGTGCCAGCTCATCAGGGACAATCCGAGGGGCAGATACGCAGTATTTT. It yields the protein CASSSGTIRGADTQYF. V is TRBV18 and J is TRBJ2-3; D perhaps matches TRBD1 (6 bases). This CDR3 region has 16 residues. Trimming removed 5 bases from V and 4 bases from J, with 19 bases in between. CDR1 and CDR2 (germline): KGHSH, LQKENI.

This chain joins TRBV10-3 and TRBJ1-2; tentatively, D is TRBD1 (5 bases). Per the germline V gene, CDR1 is ENHRY and CDR2 is SYGVKD. Trimming removed 2 bases from V and 4 bases from J, with 8 bases in between. This CDR3 is 13 amino acids long. In DNA form, the CDR3 reads TGTGCCATCAGTGAGCAGGGCCCCTATGGCTACACCTTC. Its translation is CAISEQGPYGYTF.

CDR3 region: CASSPGVTEQFF. DNA of the CDR3: TGTGCCAGCTCACCAGGGGTGACCGAGCAGTTCTTC. This chain connects TRBV18 to TRBJ2-1; D not certain. V was trimmed by 2 bases and J by 10 bases, leaving 9 bases between them. Per germline, CDR1 KGHSH and CDR2 LQKENI. CDR3 size: 12 residues.

As DNA, the CDR3 is TGCGCCAGCAGCTTGCGGGGGGCGGGAGGGCTCTCCTACGAGCAGTACTTC. Its translation: CASSLRGAGGLSYEQYF. V and J are TRBV5-1 and TRBJ2-7; TRBD2 matches at 9 bases. Germline V gives CDR1 SGHRS, CDR2 YFSETQ. The junction had 8 bases not matched to a gene; V was cut back by 1 base and J by 0 bases. CDR3 length: 17 residues. The entire variable domain, with the rest obtained from reference TRBV5-1 and TRBJ2-7, is as follows: KAGVTQTPRYLIKTRGQQVTLSCSPISGHRSVSWYQQTPGQGLQFLFEYFSETQRNKGNFPGRFSGRQFSNSRSEMNVSTLELGDSALYLCASSLRGAGGLSYEQYFGPGTRLTVT.

The chain links TRBV2 to TRBJ1-1, with no clear D. The CDR3 is 15 amino acids. In germline, CDR1 is SNHLY, CDR2 FYNNEI. Trimming stripped 3 bases from V and 1 base from J, with 12 bases between. The CDR3 DNA follows: TGTGCCAGCAGTGATTCTGGGTATGAGAACACTGAAGCTTTCTTT. The encoded protein is CASSDSGYENTEAFF.

This chain connects TRBV27 to TRBJ1-5; D ambiguous. CDR1 and CDR2 from the germline V gene are MNHEY and SMNVEV (reference sequence). V shed 2 bases and J shed 0 bases, with 8 bases lying between them. The CDR3 is made up of 15 amino acids. In DNA, the CDR3 is TGTGCCAGCAGTTTAAACAGATATAGCAATCAGCCCCAGCATTTT. It is translated as CASSLNRYSNQPQHF.

This clone was detected only once. This rearrangement joins TRBV19 to TRBJ2-1; D not resolved. V gave up 5 bases and J gave up 8 bases, with 13 bases separating them. Germline V lookup: CDR1 LNHDA, CDR2 SQIVND (reference sequence). This CDR3 comprises 13 residues. The CDR3 sequence: CASSLRALYEQFF. The CDR3 DNA reads TGTGCCAGTAGTCTACGAGCCCTCTATGAGCAGTTCTTC.

This chain links TRBV28 with TRBJ2-6, with unresolved D. From germline, CDR1 is MDHEN and CDR2 SYDVKM. The CDR3 is 13 amino acids. V dropped 10 bases and J dropped 15 bases, with 22 bases sitting between them. This CDR3 reads CAISSTWGTPLTF. The CDR3 DNA sequence: TGTGCCATCTCGTCCACTTGGGGTACTCCCCTGACTTTC. Together with reference TRBV28 and TRBJ2-6, the CDR3 gives the full variable domain: DVKVTQSSRYLVKRTGEKVFLECVQDMDHENMFWYRQDPGLGLRLIYFSYDVKMKEKGDIPEGYSVSREKKERFSLILESASTNQTSMYLCAISSTWGTPLTFGAGSRLTVL.

The chain employs TRBV6-5 and TRBJ1-2; TRBD1 might be the D (6 bases). Germline V gene data show CDR1 as MNHEY and CDR2 as SVGAGI. CDR3 length equals 15 residues. V was clipped by 5 bases and J by 7 bases, with 20 bases between them. The CDR3 region is CASSLTSGASVGYTF. As DNA, the CDR3 is TGTGCCAGCAGTCTAACCTCGGGGGCGAGTGTTGGCTACACCTTC.

The rearrangement links TRBV29-1 to TRBJ2-7, with D perhaps matching TRBD1 or TRBD2 (6 bases each). The CDR3 length is 13 residues. V lost 2 bases to trimming and J lost 4 bases, with 12 bases between them. Germline V gives CDR1 SQVTM, CDR2 ANQGSEA. The CDR3 DNA is TGCAGCGTTGAATCCACAGGGAGGTACGAGCAGTACTTC. The encoded protein is CSVESTGRYEQYF.

The rearrangement links TRBV19 to TRBJ2-4; maybe TRBD2 (5 bases). Per the germline V gene, CDR1 is LNHDA and CDR2 is SQIVND (reference sequence). V was clipped by 0 bases and J by 13 bases, with 13 bases between them. The CDR3 extends over 13 amino acids. The CDR3 loop reads CASSIERTHIQYF. The CDR3 DNA follows: TGTGCCAGTAGTATAGAGAGGACTCATATCCAGTACTTC. Full variable domain (missing parts from reference TRBV19 and TRBJ2-4): DGGITQSPKYLFRKEGQNVTLSCEQNLNHDAMYWYRQDPGQGLRLIYYSQIVNDFQKGDIAEGYSVSREKKESFPLTVTSAQKNPTAFYLCASSIERTHIQYFGAGTRLSVL.

The chain has TRBV5-1 and TRBJ1-6, with D unclear. The CDR3 spans 14 residues. The V gene's germline CDR1 is SGHRS and CDR2 YFSETQ. Between the trimmed V and J ends, which lost 0 bases and 5 bases, there was a span of 6 bases. The CDR3: CASSLVSDNSPLHF. As DNA, the CDR3 is TGCGCCAGCAGCTTGGTTTCAGATAATTCACCCCTCCACTTT.

V and J are TRBV5-8 and TRBJ1-5, with a weak D call TRBD1 (5 bases). Germline V CDR1 and CDR2: SGHTS, YDEGEE. V gave up 0 bases and J gave up 0 bases, with 10 bases separating them. The CDR3 loop spans 16 amino acids. Written as DNA, the CDR3 is TGTGCCAGCAGCTTGGACGGGGGGAATAGCAATCAGCCCCAGCATTTT. This gives the protein CASSLDGGNSNQPQHF.

The rearrangement joins TRBV3-1 (or the pseudogene TRBV3-2) to TRBJ2-2, with TRBD1 as a possible D gene (7 bases). The CDR3 totals 13 residues. Germline V CDR1 and CDR2: LGHDT, YNNKEL (reference sequence). V was shortened by 6 bases and J by 8 bases, with 13 bases between the two germline ends. The CDR3 bases are TGTGCCAGCAGTCAGGGGGAGGCGGGGGAGCTGTTTTTT. It codes for CASSQGEAGELFF.